This T cell receptor (beta chain) was captured by sequencing in a study of T-cell reconstitution after alpha-beta-depleted transplantation in children. V dropped 4 bases and J dropped 1 base, with 17 bases sitting between them. CDR1 and CDR2 from the germline V gene are MNHEY and SVGAGI. This CDR3 spans 16 amino acids. For TCRbeta, the library was prepared with unique molecular identifiers. MiXCR, applied by TCRdb to the PCR reads, yields one record per CDR3 protein. This sample has approximately 510,000 distinct CDR3 sequences; about 18% occur once, and the top ten carry 3.3%. This chain uses TRBV6-5 with TRBJ2-7; D remains ambiguous. The sample was PBMCs from the stem cell graft donor, taken from the stem cell graft. The clonotype originates from a human donor who donated a stem cell graft to a child with acute lymphoblastic leukemia. The CDR3 DNA reads as TGTGCCAGCAGTTCCCTCCTTGGGGTGGGGTCCTACGAGCAGTACTTC. It is translated as CASSSLLGVGSYEQYF.